One T cell receptor beta chain is described in this entry. As yet, its antigen is unknown. Repertoires were generated with immunoSEQ multiplex PCR, while TCRdb's copy carries only in-frame clones and drops some. This sample carries about 73,000 clones, approximately 95% of them seen once, and the ten largest clones take around 3.2%. The length of the CDR3 is 17 residues. Germline trimming cut 4 bases from V and 3 bases from J; bases unmatched to any gene: 8. In germline, CDR1 is SEHNR, CDR2 FQNEAQ (reference sequence). The study drew the donors from its roughly 110-subject validation cohort, separate from the roughly 700-subject first cohort. This entry comes from a study of cytomegalovirus exposure and HLA in healthy donors. Notes on the study in general: Subsequent analysis revealed that first-cohort TCR clusters tended to co-occur in the 120 or so validation repertoires. Generally TCR sequences proved uncommon, though certain public TCRs appeared in numerous donors.

This receptor was identified in a young man in good health and CMV-seronegative. The rearrangement uses TRBV7-9 and TRBJ2-2; 10 bases line up with TRBD1. The sequencing input was PBMCs. CDR3 amino acids: CASSYIAGQGYTGELFF. The CDR3 nucleotides are TGTGCCAGCAGCTATATAGCGGGACAGGGGTACACCGGGGAGCTGTTTTTT.